This T cell receptor (beta chain) appears in the sequencing data of a study of CD8 T cells in Susac syndrome (dated by TCRdb to between 2018 and 2021). About the study as a whole: Whether CD8+ T cell activation and differentiation in Susac syndrome was antigen driven was tested using repertoire sequencing. Summary of the overall study and its limitations: The number of individuals in the TCR sequencing and HLA analysis was acknowledged as relatively small.

The germline V gene (reference sequence) supplies CDR1 WNHNN and CDR2 SYGVQD. V is clipped by 2 bases and J by 0 bases, and the sequence between their germline boundaries is 20 bases long. Taken from cysteine to phenylalanine, the CDR3 has 19 residues. CDR3 DNA is the only sequence kept; it has 57 bases, read in frame from the first base. Notes on this clonotype: Which antigen it targets is not known. Base qualities are missing; no much larger clone stands one base away.

RNA was extracted using the RNeasy kit, and roughly 0.5 to 1 ug of the RNA was reverse transcribed with random hexamers. TCR beta CDR3 regions were amplified with the immunoSEQ multiplex PCR assay covering 54 Vbeta and 13 Jbeta segments. PCR amplification bias was corrected using a synthetic template baseline for primer optimization and computational correction. From the authors' description of their analysis: Only productive sequences were kept, with reads annotated to V, D and J genes according to IMGT and analyzed in immunoSEQ Analyzer. Clonality was calculated as one minus the Shannon entropy normalized by log2 of the number of productive unique sequences. For each patient and control, public and private clones were evaluated among the 100 most prevalent clones. Susac-specific clones were defined as absent from healthy and MS cohorts, over a thousand published viral clones and other ImmuneACCESS disease sequences. The raw public data were reprocessed by TCRdb itself: fastp quality trimming at Q25, MiXCR clonotype calling, in-frame beta chains only. Each CDR3 protein appears once, grouped with its most common genes and DNA. V and J calls and clone size were set by TCRdb, not the authors. The sample table contains about 130,000 distinct CDR3 sequences; only one count was recorded for about 93% of them. In total, the top ten clones hold roughly 0.087% of the sample.

Peripheral blood CD8+ and CD4+ T cells from healthy donors, Susac syndrome patients and multiple sclerosis patients were profiled by high-throughput TCR beta sequencing. Healthy donors were included as age- and sex-matched controls. Bulk CD8+ and CD4+ T cells were purified by magnetic negative isolation, while CD8+ TEMRA cells were enriched using FACS. Blood was collected in EDTA tubes and processed within 24 hours, with PBMCs isolated through density gradient centrifugation. PBMCs intended for TCR sequencing were frozen in liquid nitrogen and were later thawed in a 37 degrees C water bath. A purity of at least 90% was achieved for sorted or isolated CD4+, CD8+ and CD8+ TEMRA cells.

This sequence uses TRBV10-1 and TRBJ2-1; the D gene is possibly TRBD1, with 6 bases matching. Sequencing was done on a sample of CD4+ T cells from PBMCs. The sequence was collected from a human donor in good health. The nucleotide sequence is TGCGCCAGCAGTGAGGGCCCCTGGGGGCAGGTGGCCTCCTACAATGAGCAGTTCTTC. Translated, this is CASSEGPWGQVASYNEQFF.